This T cell receptor beta chain was recovered during a study of blood T cell repertoires in COVID-19. Sequencing used immunoSEQ multiplex PCR; TCRdb keeps in-frame clones, though not all of them. This table holds around 370,000 clones, almost 90% found once. The TCR originated in a young man with active or convalescent COVID-19. The material sequenced was peripheral blood.

This CDR3 is CATSRDRVITEAFF. The CDR3 DNA reads as TGTGCCACCAGCAGGGACAGGGTGATCACTGAAGCTTTCTTT. J is TRBJ1-1 and V is TRBV15; 8 bases align to TRBD1. The CDR3 loop spans 14 amino acids. Germline-derived CDR1 and CDR2 are LNHNV and YYDKDF (reference sequence). V lost 3 bases, J lost 4 bases, and 4 bases stayed unmatched. Drawing the rest from reference TRBV15 and TRBJ1-1, the complete variable domain is DAMVIQNPRYQVTQFGKPVTLSCSQTLNHNVMYWYQQKSSQAPKLLFHYYDKDFNNEADTPDNFQSRRPNTSFCFLDIRSPGLGDTAMYLCATSRDRVITEAFFGQGTRLTVV.